This TCR beta chain was captured by sequencing in a study of blood T cell repertoires in COVID-19. Background on the study: Donors in the United States, Italy and Spain gave samples during acute or convalescent COVID-19. T cells, B-cell-depleted T cells, or PBMCs supplied cDNA or gDNA.

TCRdb's table, derived via immunoSEQ multiplex PCR, lists solely in-frame clones and lacks some. This sample yields about 110,000 clones, of which approximately 88% are seen a single time; over 2% belongs to the top ten. The germline gives CDR1 SGHRS, CDR2 YFSETQ. This CDR3 is 12 amino acids long. Trimming cost V 0 bases and J 9 bases, with 4 bases left between them. This receptor was obtained from a human donor in a cohort sampled during active COVID-19. The J gene is TRBJ1-6, the V gene TRBV5-1; D not certain. Sample: peripheral blood. The CDR3 reads CASSLGGSPLHF. CDR3 DNA: TGCGCCAGCAGCTTGGGAGGTTCACCCCTCCACTTT.